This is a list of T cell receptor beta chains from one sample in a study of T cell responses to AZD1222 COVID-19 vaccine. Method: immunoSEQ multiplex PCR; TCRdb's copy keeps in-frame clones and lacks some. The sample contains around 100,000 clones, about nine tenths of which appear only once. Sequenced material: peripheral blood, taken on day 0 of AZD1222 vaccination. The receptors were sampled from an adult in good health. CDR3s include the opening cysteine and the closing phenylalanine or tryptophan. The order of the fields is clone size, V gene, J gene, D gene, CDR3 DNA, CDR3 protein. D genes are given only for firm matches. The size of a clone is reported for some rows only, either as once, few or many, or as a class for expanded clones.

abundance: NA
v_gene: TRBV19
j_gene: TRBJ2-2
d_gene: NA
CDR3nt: TGTGCCAGTAAGCTGGGGGAGACAGAGACCGGGGAGCTGTTTTTT
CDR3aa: CASKLGETETGELFF

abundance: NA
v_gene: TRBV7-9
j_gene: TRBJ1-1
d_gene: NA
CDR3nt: TGTGCCAGCAGTACAGGTTTTAGGGGCACTGAAGCTTTCTTT
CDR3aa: CASSTGFRGTEAFF

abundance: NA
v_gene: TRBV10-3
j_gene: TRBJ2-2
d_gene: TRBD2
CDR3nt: TGTGCCATCAGTGAGTTAGCGGGAGCAGCCGGGGAGCTGTTTTTT
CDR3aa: CAISELAGAAGELFF

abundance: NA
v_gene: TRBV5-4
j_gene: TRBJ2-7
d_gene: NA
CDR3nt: TGTGCCAGCACCGCCTGGGGGGACCGGGGAGAGGAGCAGTACTTC
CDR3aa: CASTAWGDRGEEQYF

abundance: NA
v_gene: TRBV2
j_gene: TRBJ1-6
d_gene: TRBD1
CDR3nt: TGTGCCAGCAGGGAGGACAGGGTCACACCCCTCCACTTT
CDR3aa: CASREDRVTPLHF

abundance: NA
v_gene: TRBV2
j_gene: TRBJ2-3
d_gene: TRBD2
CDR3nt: TGTGCCAGACCGGGACTAGCGGGAGGGGCGAGGGCAGATACGCAGTATTTT
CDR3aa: CARPGLAGGARADTQYF

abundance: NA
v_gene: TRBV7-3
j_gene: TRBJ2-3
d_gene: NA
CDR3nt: TGTGCCAGCAGCTACTCAGGGTTTAGCACAGATACGCAGTATTTT
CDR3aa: CASSYSGFSTDTQYF

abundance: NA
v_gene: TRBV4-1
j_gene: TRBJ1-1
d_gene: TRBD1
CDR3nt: TGCGCCAGCAGCCAACAACCACCGGGACAGGTGAACACTGAAGCTTTCTTT
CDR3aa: CASSQQPPGQVNTEAFF

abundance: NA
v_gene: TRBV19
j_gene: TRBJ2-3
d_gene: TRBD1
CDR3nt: TGTGCCAGTACAGGGGGCGCAGATACGCAGTATTTT
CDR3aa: CASTGGADTQYF

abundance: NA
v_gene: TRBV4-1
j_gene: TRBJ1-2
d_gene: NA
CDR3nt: TGCGCCAGCAGCGACCGGACCGCGAACTATGGCTACACCTTC
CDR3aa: CASSDRTANYGYTF

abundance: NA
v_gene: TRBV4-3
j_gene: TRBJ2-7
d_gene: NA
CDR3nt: TGCGCCAGCAGCCAAGGGCGGGCCTACGAGCAGTACTTC
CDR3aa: CASSQGRAYEQYF

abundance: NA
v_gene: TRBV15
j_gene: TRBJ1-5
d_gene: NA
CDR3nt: TGTGCCACCAGCAGTCACCCAGGGAGCGGACAGCCCCAGCATTTT
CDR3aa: CATSSHPGSGQPQHF

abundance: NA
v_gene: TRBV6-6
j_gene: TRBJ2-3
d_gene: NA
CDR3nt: TGTGCCAGCATCAGCAGCGGGACAAGCACAGATACGCAGTATTTT
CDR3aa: CASISSGTSTDTQYF

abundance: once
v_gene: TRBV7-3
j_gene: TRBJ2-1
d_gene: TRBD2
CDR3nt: TGTGCCAGCAGCTTGGCGGGAGAAGTCTATGAGCAGTTCTTC
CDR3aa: CASSLAGEVYEQFF

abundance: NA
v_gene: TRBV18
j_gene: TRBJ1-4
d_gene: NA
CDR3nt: TGTGCCAGCTCACCACTTGGGGGGTCAACTAATGAAAAACTGTTTTTT
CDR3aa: CASSPLGGSTNEKLFF

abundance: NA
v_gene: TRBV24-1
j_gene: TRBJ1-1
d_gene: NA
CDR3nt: TGTGCCACTTTCGACGGCAACACTGAAGCTTTCTTT
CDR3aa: CATFDGNTEAFF

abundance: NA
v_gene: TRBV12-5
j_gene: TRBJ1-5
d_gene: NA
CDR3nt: TGTGCTAGTGGTTTGGGGGGCACTTCTCAGCCCCAGCATTTT
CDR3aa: CASGLGGTSQPQHF

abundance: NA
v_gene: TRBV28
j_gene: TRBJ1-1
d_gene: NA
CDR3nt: TGTGCCAGCAGTTTACAGCTGAACACTGAAGCTTTCTTT
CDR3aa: CASSLQLNTEAFF

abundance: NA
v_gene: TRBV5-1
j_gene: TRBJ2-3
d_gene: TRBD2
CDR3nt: TGCGCCAGCAGTGAGGCGGGAGTTCGCACAGATACGCAGTATTTT
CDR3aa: CASSEAGVRTDTQYF

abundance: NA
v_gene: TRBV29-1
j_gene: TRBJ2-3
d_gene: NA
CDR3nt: TGCAGCGTTGATGGACAGAGTAGCACAGATACGCAGTATTTT
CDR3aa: CSVDGQSSTDTQYF

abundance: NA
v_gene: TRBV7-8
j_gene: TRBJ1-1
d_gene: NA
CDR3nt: TGTGCCAGCAGCTTAGGGCCAATTATGGGGGGTGCCCCTGATGTGGCTTTCTTT
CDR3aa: CASSLGPIMGGAPDVAFF

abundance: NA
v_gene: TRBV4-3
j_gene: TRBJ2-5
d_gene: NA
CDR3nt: TGCGCCAGCAGCCAAGACGGGGCGCGCTTGGGGACCCAGTACTTC
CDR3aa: CASSQDGARLGTQYF

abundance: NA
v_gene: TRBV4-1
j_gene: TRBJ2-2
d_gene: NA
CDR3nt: TGCGCCAGCAGCCAAGACGGACTTGGCCGGGGCACCGGGGAGCTGTTTTTT
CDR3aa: CASSQDGLGRGTGELFF

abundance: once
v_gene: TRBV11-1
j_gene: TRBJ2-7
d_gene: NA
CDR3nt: TGTGCCAGCAGCCAACCCGGAGGGATGTCTTACGAGCAGTACTTC
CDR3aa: CASSQPGGMSYEQYF

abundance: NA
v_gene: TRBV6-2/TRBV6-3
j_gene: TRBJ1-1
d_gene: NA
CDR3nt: TGTGCCAGCAGTTATGATCAACCCCTGACTGAAGCTTTCTTT
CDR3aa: CASSYDQPLTEAFF

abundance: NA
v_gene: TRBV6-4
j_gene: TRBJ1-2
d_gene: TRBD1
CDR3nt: TGTGCCAGCAGTGCCTCGACAGGGGGCGAGAGCTATGGCTACACCTTC
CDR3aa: CASSASTGGESYGYTF

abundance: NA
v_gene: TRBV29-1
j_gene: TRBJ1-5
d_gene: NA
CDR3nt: TGCAGCGCCGGGGACGTTGATCAGCCCCAGCATTTT
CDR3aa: CSAGDVDQPQHF